Following are 22 T cell receptor beta chains from one sample sequenced in a study of CD8+ T cells in alopecia areata. Treatment defined: oral pan-JAK inhibitor, 5-10 mg twice daily. RNA extraction was followed by reverse transcription into cDNA, which acted as the sequencing template. Here immunoSEQ multiplex PCR was the method, and the copy in TCRdb shows in-frame clones only, minus some. The sample shows about 190,000 clones, more than 55% of them seen only once. The sample was CD4+ T cells sorted from blood, taken around week 50, from a patient treated with tofacitinib. The receptor set was obtained from a human donor with alopecia areata.

The V call is TRBV29-1, the J call TRBJ2-1; TRBD1 matches at 8 bases. CDR3 length: 12 amino acids. Germline V CDR1 and CDR2: SQVTM, ANQGSEA. V gave up 6 bases and J gave up 7 bases; unmatched junction bases: 5. CDR3 amino acids: CSVRDRKNEQFF. The CDR3, as DNA: TGCAGCGTGCGGGACAGGAAGAATGAGCAGTTCTTC.

This chain connects TRBV14 to TRBJ1-2; D is unclear. CDR3 length: 14 amino acids. V gave up 1 base and J gave up 3 bases, with 9 bases separating them. Germline CDR1 is SGHDN and CDR2 is FVKESK. The CDR3 loop is CASSQVNQDYGYTF. CDR3 bases: TGTGCCAGCAGCCAAGTGAATCAAGACTATGGCTACACCTTC. The whole variable domain, filled in from reference TRBV14 and TRBJ1-2, reads EAGVTQFPSHSVIEKGQTVTLRCDPISGHDNLYWYRRVMGKEIKFLLHFVKESKQDESGMPNNRFLAERTGGTYSTLKVQPAELEDSGVYFCASSQVNQDYGYTFGSGTRLTVV.

This chain links TRBV29-1 with TRBJ2-1; D is perhaps TRBD1 (6 bases). In germline, CDR1 is SQVTM, CDR2 ANQGSEA. V was trimmed by 5 bases and J by 6 bases, leaving 11 bases between them. The CDR3 has 12 amino acids. CDR3 nucleotide sequence: TGCAGCGTTAATACAGGGACCAATGAGCAGTTCTTC. Its translation is CSVNTGTNEQFF.

The J gene is TRBJ1-4, the V gene TRBV5-1; D is perhaps TRBD1 (6 bases). The length of the CDR3 is 14 residues. The germline gives CDR1 SGHRS, CDR2 YFSETQ. V was trimmed by 3 bases and J by 8 bases, leaving 14 bases between them. CDR3 in DNA: TGCGCCAGCAGCTGGGACACGGGAAACGAAAAACTGTTTTTT. Protein: CASSWDTGNEKLFF.

This clone was counted between two and nine times. V is TRBV7-8 and J is TRBJ1-5; 7 bases match TRBD1. The junction had 9 bases not matched to a gene; V was cut back by 5 bases and J by 2 bases. There are 16 residues in the CDR3. The V gene's germline CDR1 is SGHVS and CDR2 FQNEAQ. The CDR3 sequence is CASSLGTVGGNQPQHF. CDR3 sequence (DNA): TGTGCCAGCAGCCTTGGGACAGTCGGAGGCAATCAGCCCCAGCATTTT.

V is TRBV29-1 and J is TRBJ2-1, with D perhaps TRBD1 or TRBD2 (6 bases each). In germline, CDR1 is SQVTM, CDR2 ANQGSEA. CDR3 size: 14 residues. V was shortened by 7 bases and J by 4 bases, with 17 bases between the two germline ends. In DNA, the CDR3 is TGCAGCGCCCGACCGGGGGCGCAGTACAATGAGCAGTTCTTC. It encodes CSARPGAQYNEQFF.

V gene TRBV30 combines with J gene TRBJ1-2; 8 nucleotides match TRBD1. Trimming removed 4 bases from V and 4 bases from J; junction bases left unmatched: 11. CDR3 size: 15 residues. Germline V lookup: CDR1 GTSNPN, CDR2 SVGIG (reference sequence). The CDR3 DNA reads TGTGCCTGGATTTTTAGAAGGACAGGGATCTATGGCTACACCTTC. It encodes CAWIFRRTGIYGYTF.

This clone was counted a few times. The J gene is TRBJ1-1, the V gene TRBV6-1; D is uncertain. The CDR3 sequence is 12 residues long. Per germline, CDR1 MNHNS and CDR2 SASEGT. The V gene lost 4 bases and the J gene lost 8 bases, with 11 bases spanning the gap. DNA of the CDR3: TGTGCCAGCAGTGTGCTGTTCAAGGAAGCTTTCTTT. Amino acid sequence: CASSVLFKEAFF.

J is TRBJ2-3 and V is TRBV19, with D possibly matching TRBD1 (6 bases). Germline V CDR1 and CDR2: LNHDA, SQIVND (reference sequence). Trimming pared 5 bases from V and 0 bases from J, leaving 12 bases between. This CDR3 is built from 15 residues. CDR3 residues: CASSRNRDSTDTQYF. CDR3 sequence (DNA): TGTGCCAGTAGTCGAAACAGGGATAGCACAGATACGCAGTATTTT.

This chain links TRBV6-5 with TRBJ1-1; D uncertain. From germline, CDR1 is MNHEY and CDR2 SVGAGI. The V end lost 5 bases, the J end lost 7 bases, and 11 bases lay between the germline ends. The CDR3 is made up of 12 amino acids. This CDR3 is CASSTPGDEAFF. CDR3 DNA: TGTGCCAGCAGTACCCCCGGGGATGAAGCTTTCTTT.

The V and J genes are TRBV19 and TRBJ2-5, with a tentative D call TRBD1 (6 bases). CDR3 length: 13 residues. Trimming shortened V by 4 bases and J by 4 bases, and 10 bases separated the two germline ends. Germline V CDR1 and CDR2: LNHDA, SQIVND (reference sequence). The CDR3 here is CASSTTRGETQYF. CDR3 bases: TGTGCCAGTAGTACCACCAGGGGAGAGACCCAGTACTTC.

This clone showed up just once. This rearrangement joins TRBV29-1 to TRBJ1-1, with no clear D. The CDR3 is made up of 11 amino acids. Trimming left V 4 bases short and J 2 bases short, with 5 bases between. Looked up from germline, CDR1 is SQVTM and CDR2 is ANQGSEA. The CDR3 DNA reads as TGCAGCGTTGCGACAAACACTGAAGCTTTCTTT. This encodes CSVATNTEAFF.

Comments on this clone: This sample also contains other DNA sequences that code for the same CDR3. The chain couples TRBV29-1 to TRBJ2-5, with no clear D. Germline values: CDR1 SQVTM, CDR2 ANQGSEA. This CDR3 has 11 amino acids. Trimming stripped 4 bases from V and 4 bases from J, with 7 bases between. This CDR3 is CSVGTTETQYF. Here the CDR3 DNA reads TGCAGCGTTGGAACAACAGAGACCCAGTACTTC.

The chain recombines TRBV7-2 with TRBJ2-1; tentative D call: TRBD1 (6 bases). This CDR3 is built from 15 residues. Germline lookup yields CDR1 SGHTA and CDR2 FQGNSA. Between the trimmed V and J ends, which lost 5 bases and 4 bases, there was a span of 15 bases. The CDR3 loop reads CASSARTDQYNEQFF. CDR3 sequence (DNA): TGTGCCAGCAGCGCCCGGACAGACCAATACAATGAGCAGTTCTTC.

This clone showed up just a few times. The rearrangement uses TRBV7-9 and TRBJ1-2; 7 positions agree with TRBD1. CDR3 size: 14 residues. J lost 1 base, V lost 9 bases, and 8 bases had no gene match. Germline loops: CDR1 SEHNR, CDR2 FQNEAQ (reference sequence). CDR3 in amino acids: CASPTGDNNYGYTF. CDR3 nucleotides: TGTGCCAGTCCTACAGGGGACAATAACTATGGCTACACCTTC.

V gene TRBV4-2 combines with J gene TRBJ1-6, with D possibly being TRBD1 (5 bases). The V gene's germline CDR1 is LGHNA and CDR2 YNFKEQ. CDR3 length: 16 residues. V was pared by 1 base and J by 6 bases, with 13 bases between. The CDR3 region has the DNA TGTGCCAGCAGCCAAGCATGGCAGGGCCTTAATTCACCCCTCCACTTT. It translates to CASSQAWQGLNSPLHF.

This chain links TRBV7-2 with TRBJ2-4; D is unclear. Germline V lookup: CDR1 SGHTA, CDR2 FQGNSA. The CDR3 sequence is 15 residues long. The V end was cut by 1 base, the J end by 5 bases, with 12 bases between. CDR3 bases: TGTGCCAGCAGCTTAGGACCCTCGTTCGAAAACATTCAGTACTTC. As protein: CASSLGPSFENIQYF.

The chain joins TRBV11-3 to TRBJ2-1, with D tentatively TRBD2 (6 bases). The CDR3 loop spans 13 amino acids. The V end was cut by 2 bases, the J end by 5 bases, with 7 bases between. CDR1 is SGHNT, CDR2 YENEEA, per germline. CDR3: CASSLTGDNEQFF. The CDR3, as DNA: TGTGCCAGCAGCTTAACGGGAGACAATGAGCAGTTCTTC.

The chain has TRBV7-2 and TRBJ1-2, with D uncertain. Looked up from germline, CDR1 is SGHTA and CDR2 is FQGNSA. The V end was cut by 6 bases, the J end by 7 bases, with 9 bases between. The CDR3 is 11 residues long. The CDR3 DNA sequence: TGTGCCAGCAGTCAACAGAGTGGCTACACCTTC. This sequence encodes CASSQQSGYTF.

In its sample, this clone was seen a few times. The chain links TRBV7-2 to TRBJ2-3; perhaps TRBD2 as D (5 bases). This CDR3 spans 14 amino acids. Trimming stripped 2 bases from V and 5 bases from J, with 11 bases between. The germline V gene encodes CDR1 SGHTA and CDR2 FQGNSA. The CDR3 is CASSLRTPKDTQYF. For the CDR3, the DNA is TGTGCCAGCAGCTTACGGACTCCTAAAGATACGCAGTATTTT.

V is TRBV27 and J is TRBJ1-6, with TRBD1 matching over 9 bases. CDR1 and CDR2 (germline): MNHEY, SMNVEV (reference sequence). The CDR3 totals 14 residues. The junction had 5 bases not matched to a gene; V was cut back by 6 bases and J by 8 bases. The chain's CDR3 is CASRLGQGYSPLHF. The CDR3 DNA follows: TGTGCCAGCAGACTAGGACAGGGGTATTCACCCCTCCACTTT.

This clone was observed a few times. Other DNA variants within this sample encode the same CDR3. DNA of the CDR3: TGCAGCGTTGGGGGTAACAATCAGCCCCAGCATTTT. Encoded protein: CSVGGNNQPQHF. The chain carries TRBV29-1 and TRBJ1-5; no clear D gene. CDR3 length equals 12 residues. The ends were cut back, 4 bases at V and 3 bases at J, with 7 bases in the middle. The V gene's germline CDR1 is SQVTM and CDR2 ANQGSEA.